This T cell receptor (beta chain) was identified during a study of cytomegalovirus exposure and HLA in healthy donors. The germline V gene has CDR1 SQVTM and CDR2 ANQGSEA. This CDR3 region has 15 residues. V was clipped by 0 bases and J by 1 base; unmatched bases: 2. Regarding this clone: Its antigen is unidentified.

Study-level results: In a later analysis, across HLA loci, associated TCR counts were highest for DRB1, lowest for HLA-C. In an earlier analysis, about 90% or about 30%: the productive usage of most TCR beta V segments. Rarity marked most TCR sequences, yet some public TCRs occurred in many donors.

Both 60 Vbeta primers and 13 Jbeta primers went into the PCR. Original methodology: Later, an analysis found 75 million to 90 million unique TCR beta chains, and about 9.9 million of these were shared. Produced via immunoSEQ multiplex PCR; TCRdb's table is partial and in-frame only. That table is the source of V, J and clone size, and D and trimming were worked out from the DNA. The sample has 180,000 or so clones; 79% are singletons. This chain links TRBV29-1 with TRBJ2-4; 8 bases match TRBD1. The source is a woman aged 45 to 65 in good health and CMV-seronegative. Sample: PBMCs. DNA of the CDR3: TGCAGCGTTGAAGAGCAGGGGGCCGCCAAAAACATTCAGTACTTC. It encodes CSVEEQGAAKNIQYF.